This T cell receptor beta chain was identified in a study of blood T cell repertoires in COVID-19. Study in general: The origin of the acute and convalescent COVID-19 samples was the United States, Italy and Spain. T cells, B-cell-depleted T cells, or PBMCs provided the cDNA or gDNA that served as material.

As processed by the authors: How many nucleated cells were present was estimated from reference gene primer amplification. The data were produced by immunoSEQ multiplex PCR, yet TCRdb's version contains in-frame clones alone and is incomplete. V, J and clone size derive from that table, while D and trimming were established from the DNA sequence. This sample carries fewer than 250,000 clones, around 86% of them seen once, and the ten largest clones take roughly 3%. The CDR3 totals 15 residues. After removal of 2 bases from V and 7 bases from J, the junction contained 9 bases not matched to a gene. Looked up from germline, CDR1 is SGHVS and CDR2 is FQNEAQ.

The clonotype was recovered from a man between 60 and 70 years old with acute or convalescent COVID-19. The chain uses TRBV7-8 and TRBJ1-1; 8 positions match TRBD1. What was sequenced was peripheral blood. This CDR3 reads CASSLLGLGQGEAFF. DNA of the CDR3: TGTGCCAGCAGCTTACTGGGTCTAGGACAGGGTGAAGCTTTCTTT. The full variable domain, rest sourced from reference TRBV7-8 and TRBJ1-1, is GAGVSQSPRYKVAKRGQDVALRCDPISGHVSLFWYQQALGQGPEFLTYFQNEAQLDKSGLPSDRFFAERPEGSVSTLKIQRTQQEDSAVYLCASSLLGLGQGEAFFGQGTRLTVV.